These 18 T cell receptor beta chains came from one sample sequenced in a study of blood T cell repertoires in COVID-19 (TCRdb year 2020). Preparation of the library involved the immunoSEQ multiplex PCR assay. TCRdb holds this immuneACCESS table with in-frame rearrangements only. Some clones are missing; in checked studies, unresolved V genes explain under half, and the rest has no known cause. The sample profile shows 300,000 or so clones; 88% of them were found once. Approximately 6.6% of the sample is taken by the ten largest. The sample consisted of peripheral blood. The receptor source for this set is a woman under 40 who had recovered from COVID-19.

This chain uses TRBV20-1 with TRBJ1-1, with D unclear. The V gene's germline CDR1 is DFQATT and CDR2 SNEGSKA (reference sequence). V was shortened by 3 bases and J by 1 base, with 6 bases between the two germline ends. This CDR3 spans 12 amino acids. Here the CDR3 DNA reads TGCAGTGCTAGTACGGGGAACACTGAAGCTTTCTTT. As protein: CSASTGNTEAFF.

This clone appeared a few times. The CDR3 protein is CASSLGQGETEAFF. For the CDR3, the DNA is TGTGCCAGCAGCTTAGGACAGGGAGAGACTGAAGCTTTCTTT. This chain uses TRBV7-3 with TRBJ1-1; 8 nucleotides match TRBD1. V shed 2 bases and J 5 bases; nucleotides not matched to a gene: 4. Germline V gene data show CDR1 as SGHTA and CDR2 as FQGTGA. The CDR3 has 14 amino acids.

V usage is TRBV3-1 (or the pseudogene TRBV3-2) and J usage is TRBJ2-7, with 10 bases aligning to TRBD1. The CDR3 is 14 amino acids. V lost 3 bases and J lost 6; bases outside the gene matches: 5. Germline-derived CDR1 and CDR2 are LGHDT and YNNKEL (reference sequence). The CDR3 here is CASSHRDRGGEQYF. CDR3 nucleotide sequence: TGTGCCAGCAGCCACCGGGACAGGGGTGGCGAGCAGTACTTC.

This chain uses TRBV12-3 or TRBV12-4 with TRBJ2-4; D is unclear. V shed 5 bases and J shed 6 bases, with 8 bases lying between them. This CDR3 comprises 12 residues. In DNA form, the CDR3 reads TGTGCCAGCAGTCCCTCCGGAAACATTCAGTACTTC. Translating it yields CASSPSGNIQYF.

This clone has just one count. V gene TRBV27 combines with J gene TRBJ2-2; D may be TRBD1 (7 bases). Deletions cut 3 bases from V and 3 bases from J, with 11 bases between. CDR1 MNHEY and CDR2 SMNVEV come from the germline V gene (reference sequence). The CDR3 is made up of 15 amino acids. The CDR3 spells CASSFQGEDTGELFF. The DNA of the CDR3 is TGTGCCAGCAGTTTTCAGGGGGAGGACACCGGGGAGCTGTTTTTT.

The V call is TRBV19, the J call TRBJ2-3; 8 bases align to TRBD1. The J segment lost 3 bases and the V segment lost 10 bases, leaving 15 bases of the junction unmatched. Per germline, CDR1 LNHDA and CDR2 SQIVND (reference sequence). The CDR3 loop spans 16 amino acids. DNA of the CDR3: TGTGCCACCTACATAGGCGGACAGGGAGGTACAGATACGCAGTATTTT. Amino acid sequence: CATYIGGQGGTDTQYF.

The CDR3, as DNA: TGCGCCAGCAGCCAAGGTAATAGGGGTTCCTACGAGCAGTACTTC. Amino acids: CASSQGNRGSYEQYF. The chain is built from TRBV4-1 and TRBJ2-7, with D tentatively TRBD1 (5 bases). The CDR3 length is 15 residues. The V gene's germline CDR1 is MGHRA and CDR2 YSYEKL. With 1 base removed from V and 1 base from J, the gap between germline ends came to 11 bases.

The rearrangement links TRBV20-1 to TRBJ1-1; weak D call: TRBD1 (5 bases). V dropped 3 bases and J dropped 10 bases, with 12 bases sitting between them. The germline V gene has CDR1 DFQATT and CDR2 SNEGSKA (reference sequence). CDR3 size: 11 residues. The CDR3 DNA sequence: TGCAGTGCTAGTGGGACTGGCGCAGCTTTCTTT. It specifies CSASGTGAAFF.

The J gene is TRBJ1-6, the V gene TRBV5-8, with D unresolved. The V end lost 0 bases, the J end lost 0 bases, and 13 bases lay between the germline ends. The CDR3 totals 18 residues. CDR1 and CDR2 (germline): SGHTS, YDEGEE. The DNA of the CDR3 is TGTGCCAGCAGCTTGGATCCAAGCGTCAGCTCCTATAATTCACCCCTCCACTTT. Its translation: CASSLDPSVSSYNSPLHF.

In its sample, this clone was seen once. The chain links TRBV6-5 to TRBJ1-1; D unresolved. CDR3 length equals 13 residues. The V gene's germline CDR1 is MNHEY and CDR2 SVGAGI. The ends were cut back, 0 bases at V and 3 bases at J, with 5 bases in the middle. CDR3 in amino acids: CASSYSPYTEAFF. Written as DNA, the CDR3 is TGTGCCAGCAGTTACTCCCCCTACACTGAAGCTTTCTTT.

This clone was seen a few times. V and J are TRBV28 and TRBJ1-1; possible D gene TRBD1, 5 bases. Between the trimmed V and J ends, which lost 4 bases and 1 base, there was a span of 13 bases. Per germline, CDR1 MDHEN and CDR2 SYDVKM. This CDR3 is 15 amino acids long. The CDR3 nucleotides read TGTGCCAGCAGTTGTAAAGTTACAGGGAACACTGAAGCTTTCTTT. Protein sequence: CASSCKVTGNTEAFF.

This clone was seen once. V usage is TRBV9 and J usage is TRBJ1-6; D remains ambiguous. Trimming shortened V by 4 bases and J by 8 bases, and 16 bases separated the two germline ends. There are 15 residues in the CDR3. CDR1 is SGDLS and CDR2 is YYNGEE in the germline V gene. The CDR3 DNA reads TGTGCCAGCAGCTCCAGACGAGACACGTATTCACCCCTCCACTTT. Protein: CASSSRRDTYSPLHF.

The chain links TRBV6-6 to TRBJ1-2; D is undetermined. With 5 bases removed from V and 8 bases from J, the gap between germline ends came to 9 bases. Germline CDR1 reads MNHNY; CDR2 reads SVGAGI (reference sequence). The CDR3 is made up of 11 amino acids. The CDR3 reads CASSPGVGYTF. Written as DNA, the CDR3 is TGTGCCAGCAGTCCGGGAGTCGGCTACACCTTC.

This chain connects TRBV5-1 to TRBJ1-1, with TRBD1 matching 8 bases. V lost 2 bases and J lost 4; bases outside the gene matches: 7. The CDR3 runs to 15 residues. Per the germline V gene, CDR1 is SGHRS and CDR2 is YFSETQ. CDR3 coding DNA: TGCGCCAGCAGCTTCGCGACAGGGGAGGGCACTGAAGCTTTCTTT. It is translated as CASSFATGEGTEAFF.

The V and J genes are TRBV7-9 and TRBJ2-7; weak D call: TRBD1 (6 bases). The CDR3 extends over 13 amino acids. The germline CDR1 and CDR2 sequences are SEHNR and FQNEAQ (reference sequence). V lost 1 base and J lost 3, with 7 bases in between. The CDR3 here is CASSLEQGYEQYF. CDR3 sequence (DNA): TGTGCCAGCAGCTTAGAACAGGGCTACGAGCAGTACTTC.

The chain links TRBV30 to TRBJ1-5, with 9 bases fitting TRBD1. This CDR3 is built from 14 residues. From germline, CDR1 is GTSNPN and CDR2 SVGIG (reference sequence). V lost 0 bases, J lost 6 bases, and 3 bases stayed unmatched. CDR3: CAWSVRQGGQPQHF. Written as DNA, the CDR3 is TGTGCCTGGAGTGTACGACAGGGGGGTCAGCCCCAGCATTTT.

This clone appeared once. V usage is TRBV5-1 and J usage is TRBJ2-2; 11 nucleotides match TRBD1. This CDR3 spans 15 amino acids. Germline V gene lookup returns CDR1 SGHRS and CDR2 YFSETQ. With 2 bases clipped from V and 6 bases from J, the junction kept 3 bases outside the gene matches. The CDR3 nucleotides are TGCGCCAGCAGCTTCGGGACAGGGGGTCCCGGGGAGCTGTTTTTT. It yields the protein CASSFGTGGPGELFF.

J is TRBJ1-5 and V is TRBV19; 7 bases are a match to TRBD1. Germline V lookup: CDR1 LNHDA, CDR2 SQIVND (reference sequence). Germline trimming cut 4 bases from V and 11 bases from J; bases unmatched to any gene: 8. This CDR3 is built from 13 residues. CDR3 sequence reads: CASSSDRARAQHF. CDR3 nucleotides: TGTGCCAGTAGTAGCGACAGGGCCCGGGCCCAGCATTTT.